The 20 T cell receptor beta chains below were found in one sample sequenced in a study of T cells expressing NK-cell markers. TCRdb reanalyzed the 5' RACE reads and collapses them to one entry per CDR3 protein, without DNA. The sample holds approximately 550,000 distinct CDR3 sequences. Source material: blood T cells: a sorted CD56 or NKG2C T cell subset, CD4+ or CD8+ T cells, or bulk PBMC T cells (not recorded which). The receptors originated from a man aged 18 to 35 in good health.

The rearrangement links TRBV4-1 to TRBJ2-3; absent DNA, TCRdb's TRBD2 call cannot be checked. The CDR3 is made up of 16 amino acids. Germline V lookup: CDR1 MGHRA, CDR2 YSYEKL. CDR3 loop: CASSQEPSGIADTQYF.

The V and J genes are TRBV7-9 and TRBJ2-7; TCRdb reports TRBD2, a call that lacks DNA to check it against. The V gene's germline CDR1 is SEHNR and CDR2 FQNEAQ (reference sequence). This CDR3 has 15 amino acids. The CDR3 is CASSLALAGVNEQYF.

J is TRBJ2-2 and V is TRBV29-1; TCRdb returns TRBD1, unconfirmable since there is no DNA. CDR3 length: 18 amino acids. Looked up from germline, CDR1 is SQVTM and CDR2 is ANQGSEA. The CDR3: CSVPQGIRDRGDTGELFF.

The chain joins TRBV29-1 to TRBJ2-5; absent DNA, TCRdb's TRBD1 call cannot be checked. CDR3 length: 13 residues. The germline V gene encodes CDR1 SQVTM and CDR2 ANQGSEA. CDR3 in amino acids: CSGLSDRKATQYF.

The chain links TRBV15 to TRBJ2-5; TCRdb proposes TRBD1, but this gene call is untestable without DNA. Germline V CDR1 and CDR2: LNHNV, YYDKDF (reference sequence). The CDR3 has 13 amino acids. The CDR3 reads CATSRVPTGGLNF.

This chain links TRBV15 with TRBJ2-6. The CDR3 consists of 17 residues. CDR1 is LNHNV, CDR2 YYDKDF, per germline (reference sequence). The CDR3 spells CATSAKSRISGANVLTF.

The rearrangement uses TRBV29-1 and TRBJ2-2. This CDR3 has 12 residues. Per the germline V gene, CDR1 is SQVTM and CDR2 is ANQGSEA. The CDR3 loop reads CSVGSNTGELFF.

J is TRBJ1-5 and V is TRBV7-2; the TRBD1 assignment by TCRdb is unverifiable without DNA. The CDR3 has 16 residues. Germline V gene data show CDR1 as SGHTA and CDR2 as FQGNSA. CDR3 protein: CASSMTGVLGNQPQHF.

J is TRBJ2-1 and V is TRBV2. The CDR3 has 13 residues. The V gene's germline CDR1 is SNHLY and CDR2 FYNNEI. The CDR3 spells CAAQRGSYNEQFF.

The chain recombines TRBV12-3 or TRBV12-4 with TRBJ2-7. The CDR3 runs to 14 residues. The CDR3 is CASSFLRLTYEQYF.

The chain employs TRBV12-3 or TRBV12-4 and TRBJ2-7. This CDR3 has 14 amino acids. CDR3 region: CASSRSGDSYEQYF.

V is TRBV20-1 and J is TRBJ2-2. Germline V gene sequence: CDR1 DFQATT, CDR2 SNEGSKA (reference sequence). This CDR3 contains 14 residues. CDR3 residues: CSAPRIPNTGELFF.

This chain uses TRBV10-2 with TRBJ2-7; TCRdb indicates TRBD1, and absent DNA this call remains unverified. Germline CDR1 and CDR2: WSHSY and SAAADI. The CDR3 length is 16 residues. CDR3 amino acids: CASSESSRVTPYEQYF.

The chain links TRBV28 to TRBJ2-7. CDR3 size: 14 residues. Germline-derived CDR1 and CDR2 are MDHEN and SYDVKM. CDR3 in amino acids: CASSSGLTDYEQYF.

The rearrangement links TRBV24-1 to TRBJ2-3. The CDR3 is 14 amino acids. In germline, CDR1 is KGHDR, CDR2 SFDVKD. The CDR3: CATSDLPRTDTQYF.

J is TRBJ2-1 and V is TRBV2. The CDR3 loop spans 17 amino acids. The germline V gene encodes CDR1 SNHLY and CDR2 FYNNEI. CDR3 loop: CASSEAIGRGSYNEQFF.

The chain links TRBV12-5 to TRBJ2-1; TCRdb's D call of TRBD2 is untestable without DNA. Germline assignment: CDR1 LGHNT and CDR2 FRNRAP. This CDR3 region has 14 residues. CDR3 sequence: CASGLVGLYNEQFF.

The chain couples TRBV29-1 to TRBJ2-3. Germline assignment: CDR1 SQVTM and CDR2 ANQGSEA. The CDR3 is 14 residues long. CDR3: CSAMTGTSTDTQYF.

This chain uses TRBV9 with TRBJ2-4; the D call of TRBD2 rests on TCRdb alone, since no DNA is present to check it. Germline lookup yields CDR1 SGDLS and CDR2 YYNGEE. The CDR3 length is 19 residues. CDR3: CASSVDALAPFRAKNIQYF.

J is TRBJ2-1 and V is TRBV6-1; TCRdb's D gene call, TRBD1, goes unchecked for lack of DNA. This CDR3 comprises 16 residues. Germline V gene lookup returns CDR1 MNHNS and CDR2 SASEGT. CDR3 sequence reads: CASSGTRQGYYNEQFF.